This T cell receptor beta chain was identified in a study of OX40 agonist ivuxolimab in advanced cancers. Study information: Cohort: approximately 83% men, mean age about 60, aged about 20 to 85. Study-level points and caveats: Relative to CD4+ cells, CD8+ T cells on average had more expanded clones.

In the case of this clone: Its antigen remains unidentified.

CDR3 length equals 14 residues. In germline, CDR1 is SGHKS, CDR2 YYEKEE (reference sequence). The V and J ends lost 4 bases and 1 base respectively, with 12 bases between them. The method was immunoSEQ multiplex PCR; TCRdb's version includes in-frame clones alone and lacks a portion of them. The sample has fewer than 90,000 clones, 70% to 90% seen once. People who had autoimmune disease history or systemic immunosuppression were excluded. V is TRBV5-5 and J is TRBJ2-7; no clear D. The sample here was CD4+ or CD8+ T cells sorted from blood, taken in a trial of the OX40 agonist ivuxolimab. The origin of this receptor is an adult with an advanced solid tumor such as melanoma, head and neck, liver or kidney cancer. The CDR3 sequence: CASSLPLVSYEQYF. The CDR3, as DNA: TGTGCCAGCAGCCTGCCCTTAGTATCCTACGAGCAGTACTTC.